The rows below give T cell receptor beta chains drawn from one sample of a study of T cell responses to AZD1222 COVID-19 vaccine. Assay used: immunoSEQ multiplex PCR; TCRdb lists only in-frame clones, some missing. This table holds about 120,000 clones, about 90% found once. Sample: peripheral blood, taken 28 days after the second AZD1222 dose. The receptors shown here come from an adult who received the AZD1222 COVID-19 vaccine. The CDR3 runs from the conserved cysteine through the conserved F or W. Fields, in order: D gene, J gene, V gene, clone size, CDR3 protein, CDR3 DNA. A D gene is named only where the DNA matches it firmly. Only part of the rows carry a size: once, few, many, or a class if the clone is expanded.

d_gene: NA; j_gene: TRBJ2-7; v_gene: TRBV5-4; abundance: NA; CDR3aa: CASSLAASYEQYF; CDR3nt: TGTGCCAGCAGCTTGGCAGCCTCCTACGAGCAGTACTTC
d_gene: NA; j_gene: TRBJ1-1; v_gene: TRBV18; abundance: NA; CDR3aa: CASSPIIIGRMNTEAFF; CDR3nt: TGTGCCAGCTCACCAATTATAATAGGAAGAATGAACACTGAAGCTTTCTTT
d_gene: NA; j_gene: TRBJ1-5; v_gene: TRBV6-5; abundance: NA; CDR3aa: CASMRGTPQHF; CDR3nt: TGTGCCAGCATGCGGGGAACTCCCCAGCATTTT
d_gene: NA; j_gene: TRBJ1-2; v_gene: TRBV6-4; abundance: NA; CDR3aa: CASKGTRGGYTF; CDR3nt: TGTGCCAGCAAAGGGACCAGGGGTGGCTACACCTTC
d_gene: NA; j_gene: TRBJ1-3; v_gene: TRBV7-9; abundance: once; CDR3aa: CASSPGARGSGNTIYF; CDR3nt: TGTGCCAGCAGCCCCGGGGCCCGGGGATCTGGAAACACCATATATTTT
d_gene: NA; j_gene: TRBJ2-6; v_gene: TRBV4-2; abundance: NA; CDR3aa: CASSQVDSGANVLTF; CDR3nt: TGTGCCAGCAGCCAAGTCGACTCTGGGGCCAACGTCCTGACTTTC
d_gene: NA; j_gene: TRBJ2-6; v_gene: TRBV7-9; abundance: NA; CDR3aa: CASSPREPGANVLTF; CDR3nt: TGTGCCAGCAGCCCCCGAGAGCCCGGGGCCAACGTCCTGACTTTC
d_gene: NA; j_gene: TRBJ2-1; v_gene: TRBV7-3; abundance: NA; CDR3aa: CASSLTLTRGLSYNEQFF; CDR3nt: TGTGCCAGCAGCTTAACCCTGACTAGAGGGTTGAGCTACAATGAGCAGTTCTTC
d_gene: TRBD2; j_gene: TRBJ2-5; v_gene: TRBV29-1; abundance: NA; CDR3aa: CSVEDQGSGDQETQYF; CDR3nt: TGCAGCGTTGAAGATCAAGGTAGCGGGGACCAAGAGACCCAGTACTTC
d_gene: NA; j_gene: TRBJ2-1; v_gene: TRBV6-6; abundance: NA; CDR3aa: CASQGTEIPSNDWQFF; CDR3nt: TGTGCCAGCCAAGGGACCGAAATACCGAGCAATGATTGGCAGTTCTTC
d_gene: NA; j_gene: TRBJ2-7; v_gene: TRBV28; abundance: NA; CDR3aa: CASSFWRGSYEQYF; CDR3nt: TGTGCCAGCAGTTTTTGGAGGGGGTCCTACGAGCAGTACTTC
d_gene: NA; j_gene: TRBJ2-1; v_gene: TRBV28; abundance: NA; CDR3aa: CASSSTGIRSYNEQFF; CDR3nt: TGTGCCAGCAGTTCCACCGGGATCAGGTCCTACAATGAGCAGTTCTTC
d_gene: NA; j_gene: TRBJ2-1; v_gene: TRBV27; abundance: NA; CDR3aa: CASSLRGGRLNEQFF; CDR3nt: TGTGCCAGCAGTCTCCGTGGGGGGCGACTGAATGAGCAGTTCTTC
d_gene: NA; j_gene: TRBJ1-5; v_gene: TRBV7-2; abundance: NA; CDR3aa: CASSLRQSNQPQHF; CDR3nt: TGTGCCAGCAGCTTAAGGCAGAGCAATCAGCCCCAGCATTTT
d_gene: TRBD2; j_gene: TRBJ2-7; v_gene: TRBV10-1; abundance: NA; CDR3aa: CASSDWRGASYEQYF; CDR3nt: TGCGCCAGCAGCGACTGGCGGGGGGCCTCCTACGAGCAGTACTTC
d_gene: TRBD1; j_gene: TRBJ1-5; v_gene: TRBV4-1; abundance: NA; CDR3aa: CASSQVARTGGWQPQHF; CDR3nt: TGCGCCAGCAGCCAAGTCGCGAGGACAGGGGGCTGGCAGCCCCAGCATTTT
d_gene: NA; j_gene: TRBJ2-1; v_gene: TRBV27; abundance: NA; CDR3aa: CASSLLWGEGPYNEQFF; CDR3nt: TGTGCCAGCAGTTTGCTCTGGGGCGAGGGGCCCTACAATGAGCAGTTCTTC
d_gene: TRBD1; j_gene: TRBJ1-1; v_gene: TRBV5-1; abundance: NA; CDR3aa: CASSKRTGNAPRTEAFF; CDR3nt: TGCGCCAGCAGCAAGAGGACAGGTAACGCCCCGAGGACTGAAGCTTTCTTT
d_gene: NA; j_gene: TRBJ2-5; v_gene: TRBV3-1/TRBV3-2; abundance: NA; CDR3aa: CASSHKSGSQRETQYF; CDR3nt: TGTGCCAGCAGCCATAAAAGCGGGTCACAGCGGGAGACCCAGTACTTC
d_gene: NA; j_gene: TRBJ2-3; v_gene: TRBV29-1; abundance: NA; CDR3aa: CSGGLFGTDTQYF; CDR3nt: TGCAGCGGGGGACTGTTCGGCACAGATACGCAGTATTTT
d_gene: NA; j_gene: TRBJ1-5; v_gene: TRBV10-3; abundance: NA; CDR3aa: CAISESYNQPQHF; CDR3nt: TGTGCCATCAGTGAGTCTTACAATCAGCCCCAGCATTTT
d_gene: TRBD1; j_gene: TRBJ2-3; v_gene: TRBV6-5; abundance: NA; CDR3aa: CASSSSTGVTDTQYF; CDR3nt: TGTGCCAGCAGTTCCTCGACAGGGGTCACAGATACGCAGTATTTT
d_gene: TRBD1; j_gene: TRBJ2-5; v_gene: TRBV5-3; abundance: once; CDR3aa: CARSWTGVRQETQYF; CDR3nt: TGTGCCAGAAGCTGGACAGGGGTCCGTCAAGAGACCCAGTACTTC
d_gene: NA; j_gene: TRBJ1-2; v_gene: TRBV4-1; abundance: NA; CDR3aa: CASGANPGPGAYGYTF; CDR3nt: TGCGCCAGCGGAGCCAACCCGGGGCCCGGGGCCTATGGCTACACCTTC
d_gene: TRBD1; j_gene: TRBJ1-2; v_gene: TRBV27; abundance: NA; CDR3aa: CASSFNRGYGYTF; CDR3nt: TGTGCCAGCAGTTTTAACAGGGGCTATGGCTACACCTTC
d_gene: TRBD2; j_gene: TRBJ2-5; v_gene: TRBV19; abundance: NA; CDR3aa: CASSLTSGIWDGKAETQYF; CDR3nt: TGTGCCAGTAGTTTGACTAGCGGGATCTGGGATGGTAAGGCGGAGACCCAGTACTTC
d_gene: NA; j_gene: TRBJ2-7; v_gene: TRBV20-1; abundance: few; CDR3aa: CSASGQGSYEQYF; CDR3nt: TGCAGTGCTAGTGGGCAGGGCTCCTACGAGCAGTACTTC